This passage covers 26 T cell receptor beta chains from one sample sequenced in a study of shared clonotypes between healthy human individuals. This table comes from immunoSEQ multiplex PCR, and its TCRdb copy is limited to in-frame clones, with some not included. The sample has about 470,000 clones, roughly 77% seen once; the top ten hold over 10%. Material: PBMCs. All receptors come from a middle-aged woman in good health. Some clones in this sample may be carry-over from other donors' samples.

The table lists this clone with many counts. CDR3 sequence: CSVANRDSFLEAFF. CDR3 sequence (DNA): TGCAGCGTAGCAAACCGGGACAGCTTTTTAGAAGCTTTCTTT. The rearrangement links TRBV29-1 to TRBJ1-1; 7 bases line up with TRBD1. J gave up 8 bases and V 6 bases, and 15 bases lay outside the gene matches. Germline CDR1 reads SQVTM; CDR2 reads ANQGSEA. The CDR3 extends over 14 amino acids.

The chain recombines TRBV5-1 with TRBJ2-7, with no clear D. The CDR3 spans 15 residues. V was clipped by 3 bases and J by 2 bases, with 15 bases between them. Per the germline V gene, CDR1 is SGHRS and CDR2 is YFSETQ. CDR3 sequence reads: CASSWLGERPYEQYF. CDR3 in DNA: TGCGCCAGCAGCTGGCTTGGAGAGAGACCCTACGAGCAGTACTTC.

V usage is TRBV9 and J usage is TRBJ1-2; 10 bases align to TRBD1. Trimming removed 0 bases from V and 4 bases from J; junction bases left unmatched: 3. The CDR3 is 15 amino acids. The germline gives CDR1 SGDLS, CDR2 YYNGEE. CDR3 DNA: TGTGCCAGCAGCGTAGGACAGGGGGCGGTCTATGGCTACACCTTC. This sequence encodes CASSVGQGAVYGYTF. Supplemented by reference TRBV9 and TRBJ1-2, the full variable domain reads DSGVTQTPKHLITATGQRVTLRCSPRSGDLSVYWYQQSLDQGLQFLIQYYNGEERAKGNILERFSAQQFPDLHSELNLSSLELGDSALYFCASSVGQGAVYGYTFGSGTRLTVV.

This chain links TRBV27 with TRBJ2-1, with 8 bases matching TRBD2. This CDR3 has 13 residues. The germline gives CDR1 MNHEY, CDR2 SMNVEV (reference sequence). The ends lost 6 bases at V and 9 bases at J; junction bases unmatched: 7. CDR3 residues: CASSRLAGREQFF. The CDR3, as DNA: TGTGCCAGCAGCCGCCTAGCGGGTCGTGAGCAGTTCTTC.

The V gene is TRBV18, the J gene TRBJ2-2, with 8 positions matching TRBD2. CDR3 length equals 17 residues. The V gene end was trimmed by 0 bases and the J gene end by 4 bases; junction bases not matched to a gene: 7. Per the germline V gene, CDR1 is KGHSH and CDR2 is LQKENI. This CDR3 is CASSPPMSSGSTGELFF. DNA for the CDR3: TGTGCCAGCTCACCACCGATGTCTAGCGGGTCCACCGGGGAGCTGTTTTTT.

This clone was seen only once. The V call is TRBV4-1, the J call TRBJ2-5; no firm D call. The CDR3 is 14 residues long. The V end was cut by 1 base, the J end by 5 bases, with 11 bases between. Germline V gene data show CDR1 as MGHRA and CDR2 as YSYEKL. The chain's CDR3 is CASSQAQIGETQYF. The DNA of the CDR3 is TGCGCCAGCAGCCAAGCCCAAATTGGGGAGACCCAGTACTTC.

The J gene is TRBJ2-3, the V gene TRBV2, with TRBD2 matching over 12 bases. CDR3 length equals 16 residues. With 5 bases clipped from V and 2 bases from J, the junction kept 5 bases outside the gene matches. CDR1 is SNHLY, CDR2 FYNNEI, per germline. The CDR3 DNA reads as TGTGCCAGCAGTTCCGGGACTAGCGGGTTCACAGATACGCAGTATTTT. Translation gives CASSSGTSGFTDTQYF.

The gene calls are TRBV11-2 and TRBJ2-3; 8 bases fit TRBD2. CDR3 length equals 17 residues. Per germline, CDR1 SGHAT and CDR2 FQNNGV. The J segment lost 4 bases and the V segment lost 1 base, leaving 10 bases of the junction unmatched. CDR3 in amino acids: CASSLGYAGGAADTQYF. CDR3 bases: TGTGCCAGCAGCTTAGGCTACGCGGGAGGTGCAGCAGATACGCAGTATTTT.

V usage is TRBV25-1 and J usage is TRBJ2-7, with 8 bases matching TRBD1. Germline assignment: CDR1 MGHDK and CDR2 SYGVNS. This CDR3 contains 13 residues. V lost 3 bases to trimming and J lost 2 bases; unmatched junction nucleotides: 0. The CDR3 reads CASSDRGPYEQYF. The CDR3 DNA reads TGTGCCAGCAGTGACAGGGGGCCCTACGAGCAGTACTTC.

The chain uses TRBV15 and TRBJ1-4, with a tentative D call TRBD1 (5 bases). Germline V gene lookup returns CDR1 LNHNV and CDR2 YYDKDF (reference sequence). V lost 3 bases and J lost 3, with 14 bases in between. The CDR3 contains 16 residues. CDR3 in DNA: TGTGCCACCAGCAGTAGTGGGGCTTCATCTAATGAAAAACTGTTTTTT. The encoded protein is CATSSSGASSNEKLFF.

The chain uses TRBV5-1 and TRBJ1-1; a weak D match, TRBD1 (6 bases). This CDR3 is 14 amino acids long. Germline values: CDR1 SGHRS, CDR2 YFSETQ. V lost 1 base and J lost 3, with 10 bases in between. The CDR3 sequence: CASSLSGADTEAFF. The CDR3 DNA follows: TGCGCCAGCAGCTTGTCAGGGGCGGACACTGAAGCTTTCTTT.

This sequence joins TRBV11-1 and TRBJ2-1, with TRBD2 as a possible D gene (5 bases). CDR1 and CDR2 (germline): SGHAT, FQDESV (reference sequence). The CDR3 extends over 16 amino acids. Trimming left V 5 bases short and J 6 bases short, with 20 bases between. For the CDR3, the DNA is TGTGCCAGCAGCGCCTATAGCGCCGGTTCGGGCAATGAGCAGTTCTTC. Translated, it gives CASSAYSAGSGNEQFF.

This clone was picked up one time. The rearrangement uses TRBV6-1 and TRBJ1-2; 12 nucleotides agree with TRBD1. Looked up from germline, CDR1 is MNHNS and CDR2 is SASEGT. Trimming took 8 bases from V and 8 from J; bases not matched to a gene: 9. The CDR3 is 14 amino acids. DNA for the CDR3: TGTGCCAGCGACCCGGGACAGGGGGCGGGCGGCTACACCTTC. Its translation is CASDPGQGAGGYTF.

The rearrangement joins TRBV7-8 to TRBJ2-7; perhaps D is TRBD1 or TRBD2 (5 bases each). This CDR3 comprises 14 residues. Germline V CDR1 and CDR2: SGHVS, FQNEAQ. V dropped 5 bases and J dropped 0 bases, with 11 bases sitting between them. The CDR3 loop reads CASSPEGFSYEQYF. CDR3 coding DNA: TGTGCCAGCAGCCCAGAGGGGTTCTCCTACGAGCAGTACTTC.

In its sample, this clone was seen a few times. The rearrangement links TRBV28 to TRBJ1-1; D is unresolved. Germline-derived CDR1 and CDR2 are MDHEN and SYDVKM. V gave up 3 bases and J gave up 1 base, with 9 bases separating them. The CDR3 spans 14 residues. In nucleotides, the CDR3 is TGTGCCAGCAGTTTTTTTCGCCAGAACACTGAAGCTTTCTTT. It specifies CASSFFRQNTEAFF.

V and J are TRBV28 and TRBJ2-5, with 9 bases aligning to TRBD2. The trim removed 2 bases at V and 2 bases at J, leaving 0 bases unmatched. Germline values: CDR1 MDHEN, CDR2 SYDVKM. The CDR3 covers 14 residues. The CDR3 loop is CASSLAGGQETQYF. As DNA, the CDR3 is TGTGCCAGCAGTTTAGCGGGAGGGCAAGAGACCCAGTACTTC.

The V and J genes are TRBV10-3 and TRBJ1-5, with 9 bases matching TRBD1. Trimming removed 4 bases from V and 4 bases from J; junction bases left unmatched: 5. There are 15 residues in the CDR3. The V gene's germline CDR1 is ENHRY and CDR2 SYGVKD. The CDR3 here is CAISAGTGSNQPQHF. For the CDR3, the DNA is TGTGCCATCAGTGCCGGGACAGGGAGTAATCAGCCCCAGCATTTT.

This clone was seen more than once but under ten times. Additional DNA sequences in this sample encode the identical CDR3. V usage is TRBV28 and J usage is TRBJ1-1, with 9 positions matching TRBD1. The V gene's germline CDR1 is MDHEN and CDR2 SYDVKM. The CDR3 is 14 residues long. The ends lost 5 bases at V and 4 bases at J; junction bases unmatched: 5. The CDR3, as DNA: TGTGCCAGCAGTGCACAGACAGGGGGCACTGAAGCTTTCTTT. This gives the protein CASSAQTGGTEAFF.

V usage is TRBV28 and J usage is TRBJ2-7; D is perhaps TRBD2 (6 bases). Between the trimmed V and J ends, which lost 6 bases and 2 bases, there was a span of 17 bases. The CDR3 length is 15 residues. Germline CDR1 reads MDHEN; CDR2 reads SYDVKM. Here the CDR3 DNA reads TGTGCCAGCAGCCCTCCGGGGGAGTTAACCTACGAGCAGTACTTC. Amino acid sequence: CASSPPGELTYEQYF.

The chain recombines TRBV15 with TRBJ2-2; no reliable D call. CDR1 and CDR2 from the germline V gene are LNHNV and YYDKDF (reference sequence). Deletions cut 0 bases from V and 6 bases from J, with 8 bases between. The CDR3 sequence is 14 residues long. The CDR3 DNA is TGTGCCACCAGCAGAGATAGCTTCGCCGGGGAGCTGTTTTTT. This gives the protein CATSRDSFAGELFF.

The chain couples TRBV21-1 to TRBJ2-4; the table's TRBD1 call for D was not verified on the DNA. TRBV21-1 is a documented pseudogene. The CDR3 is 18 residues long. For the CDR3, the DNA is TGTGCCAGCAGGAGGGGGAAATTTATGGACCTAGCCAAAAACATTCAGTACTTC. Translated, it gives CASRRGKFMDLAKNIQYF.

The rearrangement links TRBV5-4 to TRBJ2-1, with 7 bases aligning to TRBD2. This CDR3 has 15 amino acids. Germline trimming cut 2 bases from V and 6 bases from J; bases unmatched to any gene: 8. The germline V gene encodes CDR1 SGHNT and CDR2 YYREEE (reference sequence). The DNA of the CDR3 is TGTGCCAGCAGCTTACGACTCACGGGGGGCAATGAGCAGTTCTTC. This translates into CASSLRLTGGNEQFF.

This clone has only a few counts. The chain recombines TRBV28 with TRBJ1-5; D call uncertain. V was pared by 6 bases and J by 10 bases, with 13 bases between. The germline V gene encodes CDR1 MDHEN and CDR2 SYDVKM. CDR3 length: 12 residues. Here the CDR3 DNA reads TGTGCCAGCAGACGCTTCAGTCAACCCCAGCATTTT. Its protein product is CASRRFSQPQHF.

The chain links TRBV19 to TRBJ2-7; the match to TRBD2 covers 7 bases. V lost 1 base to trimming and J lost 4 bases; unmatched junction nucleotides: 7. Germline-derived CDR1 and CDR2 are LNHDA and SQIVND (reference sequence). There are 15 residues in the CDR3. The CDR3 loop is CASSIAASGEYEQYF. The CDR3 bases are TGTGCCAGTAGTATAGCTGCTAGCGGAGAATACGAGCAGTACTTC.

The chain couples TRBV25-1 to TRBJ2-4; D is uncertain. The V end lost 3 bases, the J end lost 6 bases, and 6 bases lay between the germline ends. The germline gives CDR1 MGHDK, CDR2 SYGVNS. CDR3 length equals 12 residues. CDR3 loop: CASSDESNIQYF. For the CDR3, the DNA is TGTGCCAGCAGTGATGAATCAAACATTCAGTACTTC. The whole variable domain, filled in from reference TRBV25-1 and TRBJ2-4, reads EADIYQTPRYLVIGTGKKITLECSQTMGHDKMYWYQQDPGMELHLIHYSYGVNSTEKGDLSSESTVSRIRTEHFPLTLESARPSHTSQYLCASSDESNIQYFGAGTRLSVL.

To note about this clone: Other nucleotide sequences in the sample specify the same CDR3. The genes are TRBV7-9 and TRBJ1-2; weak D call: TRBD1 (5 bases). V lost 5 bases to trimming and J lost 0 bases, with 19 bases between them. Germline CDR1 is SEHNR and CDR2 is FQNEAQ (reference sequence). The CDR3 runs 17 residues. The CDR3 DNA sequence: TGTGCCAGCAGCACTTACCTTTTGGGGGTAACTAACTATGGCTACACCTTC. It translates to CASSTYLLGVTNYGYTF.